These 6 T cell receptor beta chains share one sample of origin, sequenced in a study of Ad26.COV2.S vaccination and SARS-CoV-2 variants. Treatment of the sample: around 19 received Ad26.COV2.S at low or high dose, single or two shots; about 5 received placebo; per-sample allocation not given. Sample collection was performed on day 63 after the first vaccine or placebo injection. Generated by immunoSEQ multiplex PCR, the TCRdb table keeps only in-frame clones and is missing some. The sample holds a few hundred thousand clones, 80% to 95% seen once. Sample: peripheral blood, taken in a trial of Ad26.COV2.S vaccine versus placebo. These receptors came from a person between 18 and 65 years old who received the Ad26.COV2.S COVID-19 vaccine or a placebo.

The rearrangement links TRBV6-5 to TRBJ2-7; 13 bases map to TRBD2. Germline V gene data show CDR1 as MNHEY and CDR2 as SVGAGI. This CDR3 comprises 16 residues. The junction had 6 bases not matched to a gene; V was cut back by 4 bases and J by 3 bases. The CDR3 loop is CASSSTSGGAYYEQYF. CDR3 in DNA: TGTGCCAGCAGTTCAACTAGCGGGGGGGCCTACTACGAGCAGTACTTC.

The chain couples TRBV6-1 to TRBJ1-3; D ambiguous. CDR1 and CDR2 from the germline V gene are MNHNS and SASEGT. There are 16 residues in the CDR3. V lost 2 bases and J lost 0, with 11 bases in between. The CDR3 DNA follows: TGTGCCAGCAGTGAATCAATTTTAAGCTCTGGAAACACCATATATTTT. Residues: CASSESILSSGNTIYF.

The rearrangement joins TRBV5-1 to TRBJ2-5; D unclear. Germline-derived CDR1 and CDR2 are SGHRS and YFSETQ. Trimming cost V 6 bases and J 1 base, with 10 bases left between them. The CDR3 runs 13 residues. The CDR3 protein is CASTLESQETQYF. For the CDR3, the DNA is TGCGCCAGCACCCTGGAGAGCCAAGAGACCCAGTACTTC.

The chain links TRBV4-3 to TRBJ2-3, with D perhaps TRBD1 (5 bases). The ends were cut back, 2 bases at V and 3 bases at J, with 15 bases in the middle. Germline V lookup: CDR1 LGHNA, CDR2 YSLEER. The CDR3 has 16 amino acids. This CDR3 is CASSQWGRVTTDTQYF. DNA for the CDR3: TGCGCCAGCAGCCAATGGGGCAGGGTCACGACAGATACGCAGTATTTT.

J is TRBJ2-4 and V is TRBV10-1, with 7 bases fitting TRBD1. The CDR3 has 12 residues. Looked up from germline, CDR1 is WNHNN and CDR2 is SYGVQD (reference sequence). Germline trimming cut 5 bases from V and 6 bases from J; bases unmatched to any gene: 1. CDR3 sequence: CASSTGANIQYF. The CDR3 region has the DNA TGCGCCAGCAGTACAGGGGCAAACATTCAGTACTTC.

The chain joins TRBV30 to TRBJ1-1, with D perhaps matching TRBD1 (5 bases). V was clipped by 1 base and J by 7 bases, with 10 bases between them. The CDR3 is 12 residues long. CDR1 GTSNPN and CDR2 SVGIG come from the germline V gene (reference sequence). The CDR3 nucleotides read TGTGCCTGGAGTGGCATGGGGGATGAAGCTTTCTTT. This gives the protein CAWSGMGDEAFF.